This is a list of T cell receptor beta chains from one sample in a study of T cells in Graves' hyperthyroidism and ophthalmopathy. MiXCR, applied by TCRdb to the multiplex PCR reads, yields one record per CDR3 protein. This table has 350,000 to 400,000 distinct CDR3 sequences, 14% to 15% appearing once. Input material: blood. The receptor source for this set is a young woman with Graves' hyperthyroidism. Each CDR3 is given with its conserved first and last residue. D genes are given only for firm matches. Part of the rows lack a size; the others show once, few, many or a class for expanded clones.

TGTGCCACCAGTGTTGGGAATCGGGCAGCAGAGACCCAGTACTTC	CATSVGNRAAETQYF	NA	many	TRBV24-1	TRBJ2-5
TGTGCCTGGAGTCCAGGGGGACGCAATCAGCCCCAGCATTTT	CAWSPGGRNQPQHF	TRBD1	many	TRBV30	TRBJ1-5
TGTGCCAGCAGTTACTCAGGGGGCTACAATCAGCCCCAGCATTTT	CASSYSGGYNQPQHF	TRBD1	NA	TRBV6-2/TRBV6-3	TRBJ1-5
TGTGCCAGCAGTTTGGGGAGGTCCTTGAACACCGGGGAGCTGTTTTTT	CASSLGRSLNTGELFF	NA	many	TRBV28	TRBJ2-2
TGTGCCAGCACCCTAGACGTGCGCTACGAGCAGTACTTC	CASTLDVRYEQYF	NA	many	TRBV11-2	TRBJ2-7
TGTGCCAGCAGCCCATACAGGGTTCGATCAGATACGCAGTATTTT	CASSPYRVRSDTQYF	NA	many	TRBV28	TRBJ2-3
TGTGCCAGCAGTTTAGAGGGGTTGGGCAATCAGCCCCAGCATTTT	CASSLEGLGNQPQHF	NA	NA	TRBV12-3/TRBV12-4	TRBJ1-5
TGCAGTGCTACACTTCTAGCGGGAGTTGAGACCCAGTACTTC	CSATLLAGVETQYF	TRBD2	many	TRBV20-1	TRBJ2-5
TGCAGCGTTGAGGAGGGAAACCAAGAGACCCAGTACTTC	CSVEEGNQETQYF	NA	few	TRBV29-1	TRBJ2-5
TGTGCCAGCAGCGTAGGGGAGCGGGAGTTCCCAGATACGCAGTATTTT	CASSVGEREFPDTQYF	TRBD2	NA	TRBV9	TRBJ2-3
TGTGCCAGCAGCCCTTACGCACGCAGCCCCGCCACTGAAGCTTTCTTT	CASSPYARSPATEAFF	NA	many	TRBV11-2	TRBJ1-1
TGTGCCAGCAGCTTAGACCCCATAGCGGGAGGGACAGATACGCAGTATTTT	CASSLDPIAGGTDTQYF	TRBD2	NA	TRBV27	TRBJ2-3
TGCAGTGCTAGTGGGGTACGGGGACAGGTCTCCTCCTACGAGCAGTACTTC	CSASGVRGQVSSYEQYF	TRBD1	NA	TRBV20-1	TRBJ2-7
TGTGCCAGCAGTCCGTCACCGAGACTAGCGGCCGATAGGAATGAGCAGTTCTTC	CASSPSPRLAADRNEQFF	TRBD2	many	TRBV27	TRBJ2-1
TGTGCCACCAGTGATCCGAGGACAGGCCAGGACCAGTACTTC	CATSDPRTGQDQYF	TRBD1	many	TRBV24-1	TRBJ2-5
TGTGCCAGCAGCCGGTCAGAGAACTACTACGAGCAGTACTTC	CASSRSENYYEQYF	NA	few	TRBV14	TRBJ2-7
TGTGCCAGCAGCTGGACCGGGAGAGACAATGAGCAGTTCTTC	CASSWTGRDNEQFF	NA	NA	TRBV5-5	TRBJ2-1
TGTGCCAGCAGTTTAGGAAGGGAGGGGGTCGGGGAGCTGTTTTTT	CASSLGREGVGELFF	NA	NA	TRBV12-3/TRBV12-4	TRBJ2-2
TGTGCCTGGAGTGTAGCAAGGACAAACCAGGGCCAAGAGACCCAGTACTTC	CAWSVARTNQGQETQYF	NA	NA	TRBV30	TRBJ2-5
TGTGCCAGCAGCTTCGGTGGACTAGCGGGAGTGGGAGGGGCCAACGTCCTGACTTTC	CASSFGGLAGVGGANVLTF	TRBD2	few	TRBV7-9	TRBJ2-6
TGTGCCAGCAGTTTACAGGGAGGGACAGATACGCAGTATTTT	CASSLQGGTDTQYF	TRBD2	NA	TRBV28	TRBJ2-3
TGTGCCACCAGCAGAGATGGAAAAGGACAGGGGGCGGGAAACACCATATATTTT	CATSRDGKGQGAGNTIYF	TRBD1	few	TRBV15	TRBJ1-3
TGTGCCTGGAGTGTGGATTTAGCGGGACCCACAGATACGCAGTATTTT	CAWSVDLAGPTDTQYF	TRBD2	many	TRBV30	TRBJ2-3
TGTGCCAGCAGCTTAAGAGGGCCTGAGCAGCCCCAGCATTTT	CASSLRGPEQPQHF	NA	NA	TRBV11-2	TRBJ1-5
TGCAGTGCTAGCGGAGGTGGGACTGCCACAACTAATGAAAAACTGTTTTTT	CSASGGGTATTNEKLFF	NA	NA	TRBV20-1	TRBJ1-4
TGTGCCAGCAGCTTCGGTACAAATGAGCAGTTCTTC	CASSFGTNEQFF	NA	NA	TRBV7-9	TRBJ2-1
TGTGCCAGCAGTTCCGGGACAGGGGAAACCACCATATATTTT	CASSSGTGETTIYF	TRBD1	few	TRBV12-3/TRBV12-4	TRBJ1-3
TGTGCCAGCAGCTTACGGTTTACAGGGAACACCGGGGAGCTGTTTTTT	CASSLRFTGNTGELFF	NA	few	TRBV7-2	TRBJ2-2
TGCAGTGCCATTGGACAGGGGGTAAATTCACCCCTCCACTTT	CSAIGQGVNSPLHF	TRBD1	few	TRBV20-1	TRBJ1-6
TGTGCCAGCAGTTTGGTTAGCGGGAGTTCAGATACGCAGTATTTT	CASSLVSGSSDTQYF	TRBD2	NA	TRBV7-2	TRBJ2-3
TGTGCCACCAGTGATATAATCACCGGGACAACGAACACCGGGGAGCTGTTTTTT	CATSDIITGTTNTGELFF	NA	NA	TRBV24-1	TRBJ2-2
TGCAGTGCTAGTCTGAAGGGTTTCTACAATGAGCAGTTCTTC	CSASLKGFYNEQFF	NA	NA	TRBV20-1	TRBJ2-1
TGTGCCAGCAGCTCAGATCCCGCGGGCAATGAGCAGTTCTTC	CASSSDPAGNEQFF	NA	many	TRBV12-3/TRBV12-4	TRBJ2-1
TGTGCCAGCCGTTTGGGGACTGAAGCTTTCTTT	CASRLGTEAFF	NA	many	TRBV6-1	TRBJ1-1
TGTGCCACTCAGAGGGGGTCAGATACGCAGTATTTT	CATQRGSDTQYF	NA	few	TRBV19	TRBJ2-3
TGTGCCAGCAGGGGGCAACAGGGTTTTAGCTCCTACGAGCAGTACTTC	CASRGQQGFSSYEQYF	NA	many	TRBV2	TRBJ2-7
TGTGCCAGCAGCCATGCTCCCGGGACTAGCGCTGGAGAGCAGTACTTC	CASSHAPGTSAGEQYF	TRBD2	many	TRBV3-1	TRBJ2-7
TGTGCCAGCAGCTCACGCTCCGGGACTAGCGGCTCCGGGGAGCTGTTTTTT	CASSSRSGTSGSGELFF	TRBD2	many	TRBV14	TRBJ2-2
TGCGCCAGCAGCCAAGAACAGGTTGGGGGGAATGAAAAACTGTTTTTT	CASSQEQVGGNEKLFF	NA	many	TRBV4-1	TRBJ1-4
TGTGCCAGCAGCTCCGGGACCGTCCCCGGTGAGCAGTTCTTC	CASSSGTVPGEQFF	NA	few	TRBV7-9	TRBJ2-1
TGTGCCAGCAGCCAAGAGGGGGGGACCGGGGAGCTGTTTTTT	CASSQEGGTGELFF	TRBD2	many	TRBV3-1	TRBJ2-2
TGTGCCAGCAGCGGAGTCGAGCAGTACTTC	CASSGVEQYF	NA	many	TRBV11-2	TRBJ2-7
TGTGCCTGGAGCCAGGGTTACGAGCAGTACTTC	CAWSQGYEQYF	NA	NA	TRBV30	TRBJ2-7
TGCAGCGTTAGTTCCCGGGTCACTGAAGCTTTCTTT	CSVSSRVTEAFF	NA	NA	TRBV29-1	TRBJ1-1
TGTGCCAGCAGTTTCGGACAAAAAGAATCGTACCAAGAGACCCAGTACTTC	CASSFGQKESYQETQYF	NA	few	TRBV7-2	TRBJ2-5
TGTGCCAGCAGCACTATAGATGTGGTTCACTCTGGAAACACCATATATTTT	CASSTIDVVHSGNTIYF	NA	many	TRBV3-1	TRBJ1-3
TGCAGTGCTAGTGTTGATTTAGCGGGACAGGCCTACAATGAGCAGTTCTTC	CSASVDLAGQAYNEQFF	NA	few	TRBV20-1	TRBJ2-1